These T cell receptor beta chains were read from a single sample in a study of spatial heterogeneity in lung cancer. TCRdb re-analysed the 5' RACE reads in MiXCR, keeping a single row per CDR3 protein. The sample lists a few thousand distinct CDR3 sequences, about 5.3% occurring once. Sequenced material: lung tumor tissue, taken at surgery. These receptors were taken from a male donor with early-stage non-small cell lung cancer. CDR3s include the opening cysteine and the closing phenylalanine or tryptophan. The D gene is left open where the match is weak. The size entry is marked missing in some rows and otherwise reads once, few, many or a size class.

TRBJ2-7	13	TRBV5-7	many	-	TGTGCCAGCACCCCCTGGGGGTCCCACGAGCAGTACTTC	CASTPWGSHEQYF
TRBJ1-6	16	TRBV4-1	many	-	TGCGCCAGCAGCCAAGATTATGGGCTTACTAGGACACCCCTCCACTTT	CASSQDYGLTRTPLHF
TRBJ1-1	17	TRBV4-3	many	TRBD1	TGCGCCAGCAGCCAAGACATCTCGACAGGGGATCACACTGAAGCTTTCTTT	CASSQDISTGDHTEAFF
TRBJ2-1	13	TRBV20-1	medium-sized	TRBD2	TGCAGTGTTGGCGGGGGGGCCTCAAATGAGCAGTTCTTC	CSVGGGASNEQFF
TRBJ2-7	14	TRBV7-2	medium-sized	-	TGTGCCAGCAGCTTAGCAGGGAGTTACTACGAGCAGTACTTC	CASSLAGSYYEQYF
TRBJ2-1	15	TRBV12-3/TRBV12-4	many	TRBD2	TGTGCCAGCAGTTTTCAGCGGGAGGGCCTGAGTGAGCAGTTCTTC	CASSFQREGLSEQFF
TRBJ1-1	15	TRBV7-4	medium-sized	-	TGTGCCAGCAGACCCGACGGGGGGTTAAACACTGAAGCTTTCTTT	CASRPDGGLNTEAFF
TRBJ1-6	14	TRBV9	medium-sized	TRBD1	TGTGCCAGCAGGGACAGGGCGGATAATTCACCCCTCCACTTT	CASRDRADNSPLHF
TRBJ2-7	13	TRBV7-2	-	-	TGTGCCAGCAGCTTAGCAGGGAGTTACGAGCAGTACTTC	CASSLAGSYEQYF
TRBJ1-2	13	TRBV9	many	-	TGTGCCAGCAGCCCGGACAGCCTCCATGGCTACACCTTC	CASSPDSLHGYTF